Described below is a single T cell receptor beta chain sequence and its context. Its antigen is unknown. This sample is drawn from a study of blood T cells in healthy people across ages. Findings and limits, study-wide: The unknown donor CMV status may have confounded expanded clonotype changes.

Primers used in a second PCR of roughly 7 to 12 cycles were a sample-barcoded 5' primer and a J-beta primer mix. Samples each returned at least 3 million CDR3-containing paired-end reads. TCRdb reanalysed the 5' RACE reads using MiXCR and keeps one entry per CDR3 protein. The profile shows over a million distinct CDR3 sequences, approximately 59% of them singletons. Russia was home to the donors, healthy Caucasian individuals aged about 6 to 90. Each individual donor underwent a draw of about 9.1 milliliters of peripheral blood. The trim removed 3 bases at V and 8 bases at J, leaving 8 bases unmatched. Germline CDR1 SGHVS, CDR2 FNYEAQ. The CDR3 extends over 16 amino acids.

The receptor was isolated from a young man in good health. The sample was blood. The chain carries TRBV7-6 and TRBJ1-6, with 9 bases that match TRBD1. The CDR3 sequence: CASSLGPGQGYSPLHF. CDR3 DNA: TGTGCCAGCAGCTTGGGCCCGGGACAGGGTTATTCACCCCTCCACTTT.